Described below is a single T cell receptor (beta chain) sequence and its context. Its antigen is undetermined. Sequencing was performed with immunoSEQ multiplex PCR; in TCRdb, only in-frame clones are kept and a portion is missing. This repertoire shows 950,000 to 1,300,000 clones, around 75% found once; its top ten account for about 1.5%. CDR3 size: 11 residues. Deletions cut 6 bases from V and 4 bases from J, with 10 bases between. The germline V gene has CDR1 SQVTM and CDR2 ANQGSEA. These data are taken from a study of shared clonotypes between healthy human individuals. Study-wide results and caveats: Lower generation probabilities were found for non-shared clonotypes than for those shared by all four donors.

The receptor was derived from a man younger than 30 in good health. Sample: memory CD4+ T cells sorted from blood. Described subset: CD45RA-negative fraction. This chain joins TRBV29-1 and TRBJ2-7; D gene ambiguous. In DNA form, the CDR3 reads TGCAGCGTCGCTATGGGATACGAGCAGTACTTC. The encoded protein is CSVAMGYEQYF.